Sequencing of this TCR beta chain was carried out in a study of PD-L1 blockade in urothelial cancer. About the study: Blood analyses occurred 3 weeks (second dose) and 6 weeks post treatment start. General study findings and limits: Lower than median blood TCR clonality before treatment predicted better survival. Durable benefit was linked to greater 3-week expansion of tumor-associated blood clones.

Time point defined: pretreatment peripheral blood. The investigators introduced synthetic TCR analog templates into each PCR as spikes. Measured with immunoSEQ multiplex PCR; TCRdb has only the in-frame clones, and not every one. This repertoire shows almost 90,000 clones, roughly 84% found once; its top ten account for 2% to 2.5%. CDR3 length equals 15 residues. The V gene's germline CDR1 is WSHSY and CDR2 SAAADI. The V end was cut by 8 bases, the J end by 1 base, with 15 bases between. Regarding this clone: The antigen is undetermined.

The sequence was collected from a man aged 55-75 years with urothelial cancer. The sample in question was PBMCs, obtained around atezolizumab (anti-PD-L1) treatment. V is TRBV10-2 and J is TRBJ1-5, with D possibly being TRBD1 (5 bases). CDR3 sequence (DNA): TGCGCCAGCCGAACGGGGGTAGCCAGCAATCAGCCCCAGCATTTT. Encoded protein: CASRTGVASNQPQHF.